Following are 8 T cell receptor beta chains from one sample sequenced in a study of long-term antiretroviral therapy in people with HIV. With survey level as its setting, the immunoSEQ assay was v3.0. Sequenced by immunoSEQ multiplex PCR; TCRdb stores in-frame clones only, minus some. Of approximately 26,000 clones in the sample, more than 75% are singletons; the top ten hold around 13%. Sample: unsorted PBMCs, taken 2.9 years after starting antiretroviral therapy. Receptor source: a man aged 50-59 years with HIV.

The rearrangement uses TRBV19 and TRBJ2-7, with TRBD1 matching over 7 bases. The V and J ends lost 3 bases and 2 bases, in that order; junction bases with no gene match: 4. The CDR3 extends over 14 amino acids. The germline V gene encodes CDR1 LNHDA and CDR2 SQIVND (reference sequence). The CDR3 loop is CASSIMTGTYEQYF. In nucleotides, the CDR3 is TGTGCCAGTAGTATCATGACAGGGACCTACGAGCAGTACTTC.

This chain links TRBV7-3 with TRBJ2-7, with D possibly matching TRBD2 (6 bases). Germline V gene sequence: CDR1 SGHTA, CDR2 FQGTGA. The CDR3 consists of 15 residues. The ends were cut back, 2 bases at V and 5 bases at J, with 16 bases in the middle. CDR3 sequence reads: CASSLDSGKWNEQYF. Here the CDR3 DNA reads TGTGCCAGCAGCTTAGATAGCGGAAAATGGAACGAGCAGTACTTC.

This chain uses TRBV2 with TRBJ2-7; TRBD1 agrees at 8 bases. The CDR3 is made up of 15 amino acids. CDR1 and CDR2 (germline): SNHLY, FYNNEI. The V segment lost 6 bases and the J segment 3 bases; nucleotides outside the gene matches: 10. The CDR3 here is CASRRLGQDIYEQYF. The CDR3 DNA reads TGTGCCAGCAGGCGGCTGGGACAGGACATCTACGAGCAGTACTTC.

The chain has TRBV4-1 and TRBJ2-3; unclear D gene. Per the germline V gene, CDR1 is MGHRA and CDR2 is YSYEKL. The length of the CDR3 is 14 residues. The ends were cut back, 0 bases at V and 4 bases at J, with 8 bases in the middle. The CDR3 DNA reads as TGCGCCAGCAGCCAAGAAGGGCCACCAGATACGCAGTATTTT. This translates into CASSQEGPPDTQYF.

This chain uses TRBV28 with TRBJ2-5, with TRBD1 identical over 7 bases. CDR1 is MDHEN and CDR2 is SYDVKM in the germline V gene. This CDR3 is 15 amino acids long. V lost 1 base, J lost 5 bases, and 7 bases stayed unmatched. CDR3 sequence reads: CASSLSTGSQETQYF. CDR3 sequence (DNA): TGTGCCAGCAGTTTATCGACAGGGTCTCAGGAGACCCAGTACTTC.

Worth noting for this clone: Its ends do not fully match the called genes, so a read error is possible. The rearrangement links TRBV7-2 to TRBJ2-7; D ambiguous. The CDR3 is 16 amino acids. Looked up from germline, CDR1 is SGHTA and CDR2 is FQGNSA. The CDR3 DNA reads as TGCGCCAGCAGCCAAGATTGGAAATTGGGTCCCTACGAGCAGTACTTC. Protein product: CASSQDWKLGPYEQYF.

The rearrangement links TRBV19 to TRBJ1-1; 7 bases line up with TRBD1. V lost 6 bases to trimming and J lost 4 bases; unmatched junction nucleotides: 5. CDR1 is LNHDA and CDR2 is SQIVND in the germline V gene (reference sequence). The CDR3 has 13 amino acids. The CDR3 DNA reads as TGTGCCAGTAGGGACAGGCCCCTCACTGAAGCTTTCTTT. Its translation is CASRDRPLTEAFF.

The chain joins TRBV2 to TRBJ1-2; D not certain. From germline, CDR1 is SNHLY and CDR2 FYNNEI. The ends were cut back, 5 bases at V and 3 bases at J, with 7 bases in the middle. The CDR3 runs to 12 residues. CDR3 amino acids: CASSSGYYGYTF. CDR3 DNA: TGTGCCAGCAGTTCGGGGTACTATGGCTACACCTTC.